What follows are 5 T cell receptor beta chains derived from one specimen sequenced in a study of T cells in localized non-small cell lung cancer. TCRdb's table, derived via immunoSEQ multiplex PCR, lists solely in-frame clones and lacks some. The table records around 35,000 clones, approximately 90% of them present only once. This material consisted of peripheral blood, taken before any cancer treatment. The receptors were sampled from a woman between 40 and 69 years old with stage I lung adenocarcinoma.

This chain joins TRBV6-6 and TRBJ2-7; maybe TRBD1 (5 bases). CDR3 length: 15 residues. Deletions cut 2 bases from V and 6 bases from J, with 17 bases between. In germline, CDR1 is MNHNY, CDR2 SVGAGI (reference sequence). CDR3 bases: TGTGCCAGCAGTTACGGGGCTAATCTCGGTTCCGAGCAGTACTTC. Translated, it gives CASSYGANLGSEQYF.

The chain couples TRBV13 to TRBJ2-5, with unresolved D. Germline V gene sequence: CDR1 PRHDT, CDR2 FYEKMQ (reference sequence). V gave up 5 bases and J gave up 3 bases, with 7 bases separating them. The length of the CDR3 is 12 residues. The CDR3 loop reads CASSQTEETQYF. In DNA, the CDR3 is TGTGCCAGCAGCCAAACCGAAGAGACCCAGTACTTC.

J is TRBJ2-7 and V is TRBV5-1, with 8 bases aligning to TRBD2. In germline, CDR1 is SGHRS, CDR2 YFSETQ. CDR3 length: 13 amino acids. The junction had 5 bases not matched to a gene; V was cut back by 4 bases and J by 5 bases. CDR3 sequence: CASSPGGLDEQYF. DNA of the CDR3: TGCGCCAGCAGCCCGGGGGGGCTCGACGAGCAGTACTTC.

The V gene is TRBV5-4, the J gene TRBJ2-3, with TRBD2 matching 8 bases. V shed 4 bases, J shed 2 bases, and the junction held 12 bases outside the gene matches. From germline, CDR1 is SGHNT and CDR2 YYREEE (reference sequence). This CDR3 region has 17 residues. CDR3 amino acids: CASSDPAGGSLTDTQYF. The CDR3 bases are TGTGCCAGCAGCGATCCTGCGGGGGGCTCACTCACAGATACGCAGTATTTT.

V usage is TRBV6-1 and J usage is TRBJ2-2, with D unresolved. The CDR3 sequence is 13 residues long. Germline CDR1 reads MNHNS; CDR2 reads SASEGT. V lost 3 bases, J lost 6 bases, and 8 bases lay in between. DNA of the CDR3: TGTGCCAGCAGTGACTCCGGTGCCGGGGAGCTGTTTTTT. Translated, it gives CASSDSGAGELFF.